This T cell receptor beta chain comes out of a study of blood T cell repertoires in COVID-19. Study summary: The cDNA or gDNA used as material had been derived from T cells, B-cell-depleted T cells, or PBMCs.

This CDR3 comprises 14 residues. Between the trimmed V and J ends, which lost 0 bases and 7 bases, there was a span of 8 bases. Germline values: CDR1 SGHDT, CDR2 YYEEEE. Authors' analysis steps: Nucleated cell counts were estimated from reference gene primer amplification. Repertoires were generated with immunoSEQ multiplex PCR, while TCRdb's copy carries only in-frame clones and drops some. V, J and clone size derive from that table, while D and trimming were established from the DNA sequence. The table has 95,000 to 150,000 clones, around three quarters seen once. This TCR came from a woman aged 80 or over with acute or convalescent COVID-19. The V gene is TRBV5-6, the J gene TRBJ1-6; tentative D call: TRBD1 (6 bases). The sequenced material came from peripheral blood. The DNA of the CDR3 is TGTGCCAGCAGCTTGGAAAGGGGGAATTCACCCCTCCACTTT. This encodes CASSLERGNSPLHF.